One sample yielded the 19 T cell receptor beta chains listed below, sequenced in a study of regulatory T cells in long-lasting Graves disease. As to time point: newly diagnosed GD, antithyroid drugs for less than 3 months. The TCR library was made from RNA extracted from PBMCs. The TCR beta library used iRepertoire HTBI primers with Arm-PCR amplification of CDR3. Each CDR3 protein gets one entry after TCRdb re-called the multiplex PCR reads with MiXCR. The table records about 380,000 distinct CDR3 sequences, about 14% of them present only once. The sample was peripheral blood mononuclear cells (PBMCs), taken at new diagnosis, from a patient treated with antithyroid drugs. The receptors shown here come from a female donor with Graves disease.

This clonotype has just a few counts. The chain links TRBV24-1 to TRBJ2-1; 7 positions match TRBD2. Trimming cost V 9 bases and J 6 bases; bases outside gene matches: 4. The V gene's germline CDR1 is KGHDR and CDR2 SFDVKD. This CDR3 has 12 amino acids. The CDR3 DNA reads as TGTGCCACCGATCCGGGGGGCAATGAGCAGTTCTTC. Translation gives CATDPGGNEQFF.

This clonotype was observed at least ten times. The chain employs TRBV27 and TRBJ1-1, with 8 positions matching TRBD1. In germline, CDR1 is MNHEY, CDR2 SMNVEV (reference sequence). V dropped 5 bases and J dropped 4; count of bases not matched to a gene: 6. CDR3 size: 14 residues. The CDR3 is CASSTFTGGTEAFF. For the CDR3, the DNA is TGTGCCAGCAGTACCTTTACAGGGGGCACTGAAGCTTTCTTT.

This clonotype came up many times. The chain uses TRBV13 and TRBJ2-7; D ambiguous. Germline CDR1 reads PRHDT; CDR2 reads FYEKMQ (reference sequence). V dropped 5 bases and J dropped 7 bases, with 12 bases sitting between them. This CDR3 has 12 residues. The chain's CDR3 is CASSVMGREQYF. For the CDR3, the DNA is TGTGCCAGCAGCGTGATGGGAAGGGAGCAGTACTTC.

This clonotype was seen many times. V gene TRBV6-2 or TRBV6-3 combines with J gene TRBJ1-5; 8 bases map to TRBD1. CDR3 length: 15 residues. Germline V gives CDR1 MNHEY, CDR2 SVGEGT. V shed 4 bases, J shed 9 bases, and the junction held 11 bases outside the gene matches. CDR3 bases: TGTGCCAGCAGTTCAGGGGGCGCGGGCCTTACGCCCCAGCATTTT. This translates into CASSSGGAGLTPQHF.

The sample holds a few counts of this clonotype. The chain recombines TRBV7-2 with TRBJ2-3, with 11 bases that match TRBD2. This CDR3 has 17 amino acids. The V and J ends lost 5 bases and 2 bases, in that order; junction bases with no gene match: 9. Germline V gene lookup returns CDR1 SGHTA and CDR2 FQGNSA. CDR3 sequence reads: CASSQRGTSGHTDTQYF. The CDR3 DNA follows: TGTGCCAGCAGCCAACGCGGGACTAGCGGCCACACAGATACGCAGTATTTT. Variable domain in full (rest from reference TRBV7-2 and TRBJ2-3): GAGVSQSPSNKVTEKGKDVELRCDPISGHTALYWYRQSLGQGLEFLIYFQGNSAPDKSGLPSDRFSAERTGGSVSTLTIQRTQQEDSAVYLCASSQRGTSGHTDTQYFGPGTRLTVL.

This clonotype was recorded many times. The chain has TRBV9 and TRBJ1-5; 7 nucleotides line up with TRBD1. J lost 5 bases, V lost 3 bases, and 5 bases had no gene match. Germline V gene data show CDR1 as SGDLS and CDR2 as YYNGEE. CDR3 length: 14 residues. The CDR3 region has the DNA TGTGCCAGCAGCGCAGGGGGGGTGGATCAGCCCCAGCATTTT. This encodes CASSAGGVDQPQHF.

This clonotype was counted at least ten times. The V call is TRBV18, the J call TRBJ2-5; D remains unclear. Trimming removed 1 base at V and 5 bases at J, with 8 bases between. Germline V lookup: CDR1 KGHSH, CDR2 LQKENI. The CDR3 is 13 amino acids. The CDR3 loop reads CASSPRARETQYF. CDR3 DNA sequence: TGTGCCAGCTCACCACGGGCCAGGGAGACCCAGTACTTC. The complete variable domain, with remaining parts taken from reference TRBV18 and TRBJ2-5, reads NAGVMQNPRHLVRRRGQEARLRCSPMKGHSHVYWYRQLPEEGLKFMVYLQKENIIDESGMPKERFSAEFPKEGPSILRIQQVVRGDSAAYFCASSPRARETQYFGPGTRLLVL.

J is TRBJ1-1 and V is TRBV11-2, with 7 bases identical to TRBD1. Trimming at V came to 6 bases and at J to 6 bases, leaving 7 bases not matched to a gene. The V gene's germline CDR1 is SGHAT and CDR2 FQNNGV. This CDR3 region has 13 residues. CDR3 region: CASRRQGEAEAFF. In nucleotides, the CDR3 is TGTGCCAGCAGGCGACAGGGAGAGGCTGAAGCTTTCTTT.

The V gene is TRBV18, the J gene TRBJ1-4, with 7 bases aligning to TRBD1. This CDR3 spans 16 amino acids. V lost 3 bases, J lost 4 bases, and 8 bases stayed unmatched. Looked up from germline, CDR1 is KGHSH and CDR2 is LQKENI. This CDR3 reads CASSPRQGSVNEKLFF. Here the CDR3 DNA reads TGTGCCAGCTCACCGAGACAGGGAAGCGTTAATGAAAAACTGTTTTTT.

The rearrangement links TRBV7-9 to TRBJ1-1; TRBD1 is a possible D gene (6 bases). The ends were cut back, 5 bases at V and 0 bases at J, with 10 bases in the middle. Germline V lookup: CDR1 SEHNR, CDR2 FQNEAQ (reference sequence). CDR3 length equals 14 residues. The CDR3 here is CASSRTVLNTEAFF. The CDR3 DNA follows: TGTGCCAGCAGCCGGACAGTCTTGAACACTGAAGCTTTCTTT.

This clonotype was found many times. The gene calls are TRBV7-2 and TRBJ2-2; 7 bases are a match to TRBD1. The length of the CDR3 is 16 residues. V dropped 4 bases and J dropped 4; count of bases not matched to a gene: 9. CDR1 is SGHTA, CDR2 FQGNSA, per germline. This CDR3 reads CASSWIPGQITGELFF. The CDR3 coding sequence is TGTGCCAGCAGCTGGATTCCGGGACAGATCACCGGGGAGCTGTTTTTT.

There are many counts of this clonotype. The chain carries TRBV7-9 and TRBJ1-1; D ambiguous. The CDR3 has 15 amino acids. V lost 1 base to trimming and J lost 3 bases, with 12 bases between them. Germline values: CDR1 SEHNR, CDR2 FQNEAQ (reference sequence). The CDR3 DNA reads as TGTGCCAGCAGCTTAGTTGGGAATCCCGACACTGAAGCTTTCTTT. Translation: CASSLVGNPDTEAFF.

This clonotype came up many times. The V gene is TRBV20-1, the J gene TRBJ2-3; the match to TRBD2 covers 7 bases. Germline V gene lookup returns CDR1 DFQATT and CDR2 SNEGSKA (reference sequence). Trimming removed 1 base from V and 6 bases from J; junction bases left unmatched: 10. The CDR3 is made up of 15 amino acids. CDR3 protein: CSARVLAVSVDTQYF. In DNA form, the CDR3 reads TGCAGTGCTAGAGTTCTAGCGGTGTCCGTTGATACGCAGTATTTT.

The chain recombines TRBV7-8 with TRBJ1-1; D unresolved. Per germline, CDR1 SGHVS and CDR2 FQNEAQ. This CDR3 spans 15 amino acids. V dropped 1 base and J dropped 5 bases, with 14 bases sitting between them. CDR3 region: CASSLDSRPSTEAFF. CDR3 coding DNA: TGTGCCAGCAGCTTAGATAGCCGCCCCTCGACTGAAGCTTTCTTT.

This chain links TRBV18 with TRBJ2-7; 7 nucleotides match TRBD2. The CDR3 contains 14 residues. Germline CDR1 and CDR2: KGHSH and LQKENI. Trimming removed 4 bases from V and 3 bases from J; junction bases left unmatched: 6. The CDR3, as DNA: TGTGCCAGCTCACGCATGGGGGGGAACTACGAGCAGTACTTC. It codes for CASSRMGGNYEQYF.

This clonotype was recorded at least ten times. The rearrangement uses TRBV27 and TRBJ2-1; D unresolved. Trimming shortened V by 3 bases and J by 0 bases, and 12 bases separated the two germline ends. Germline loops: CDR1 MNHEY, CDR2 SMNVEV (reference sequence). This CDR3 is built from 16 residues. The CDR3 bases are TGTGCCAGCAGTTTTCGGTCCCGTAGCTCCTACAATGAGCAGTTCTTC. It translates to CASSFRSRSSYNEQFF.

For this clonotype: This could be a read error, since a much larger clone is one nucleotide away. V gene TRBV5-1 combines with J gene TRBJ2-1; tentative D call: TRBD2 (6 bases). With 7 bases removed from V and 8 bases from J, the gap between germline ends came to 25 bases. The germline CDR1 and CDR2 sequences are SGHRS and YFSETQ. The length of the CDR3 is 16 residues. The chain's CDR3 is CASLKESGTSLDEQFF. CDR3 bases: TGCGCCAGCCTTAAGGAATCCGGGACTTCCTTGGATGAGCAGTTCTTC.

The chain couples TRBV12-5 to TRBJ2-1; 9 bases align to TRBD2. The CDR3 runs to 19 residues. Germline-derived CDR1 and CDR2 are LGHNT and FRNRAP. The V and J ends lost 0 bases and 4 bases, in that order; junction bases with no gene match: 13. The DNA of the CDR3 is TGTGCTAGTGGTTTGGTACCTCTTGGGGTAGCGGGAGCTTACAATGAGCAGTTCTTC. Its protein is CASGLVPLGVAGAYNEQFF.

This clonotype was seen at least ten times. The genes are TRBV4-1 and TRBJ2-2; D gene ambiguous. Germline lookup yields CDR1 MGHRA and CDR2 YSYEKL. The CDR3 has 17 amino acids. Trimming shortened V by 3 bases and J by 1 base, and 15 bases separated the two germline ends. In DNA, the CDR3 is TGCGCCAGCAGCCATCCCCGCCTTTCTCAGAACACCGGGGAGCTGTTTTTT. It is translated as CASSHPRLSQNTGELFF.